This entry is about one T cell receptor beta chain. What it binds is not known. The assay was immunoSEQ multiplex PCR, and TCRdb's table has in-frame clones only and misses some. This sample has approximately 100,000 clones, with roughly 94% found just once. The data were obtained in a study of siplizumab effects on memory and regulatory T cells. Broader study findings: Where siplizumab was present, mappable alloreactive CD4+ clones averaged 68.8% Treg-derived, compared with roughly 26% in controls. Many proliferating CD4+ or CD8+ clones remained unclassified. Roughly 75-96% of them could not be assigned either a naive or a memory phenotype. Researchers could map only a minor fraction of alloreactive clones to unstimulated subsets.

Between the trimmed V and J ends, which lost 6 bases and 6 bases, there was a span of 15 bases. Looked up from germline, CDR1 is MNHNY and CDR2 is SVGAGI (reference sequence). The length of the CDR3 is 14 residues. This sequence joins TRBV6-6 and TRBJ2-1; TRBD2 is a possible D gene (6 bases). The receptor was derived from a human donor in good health. Material for sequencing was non-Treg CD4+ T cells sorted from blood. Here the CDR3 reads CASSPLPSANEQFF. In DNA form, the CDR3 reads TGTGCCAGCAGCCCCTTACCTAGCGCCAATGAGCAGTTCTTC.